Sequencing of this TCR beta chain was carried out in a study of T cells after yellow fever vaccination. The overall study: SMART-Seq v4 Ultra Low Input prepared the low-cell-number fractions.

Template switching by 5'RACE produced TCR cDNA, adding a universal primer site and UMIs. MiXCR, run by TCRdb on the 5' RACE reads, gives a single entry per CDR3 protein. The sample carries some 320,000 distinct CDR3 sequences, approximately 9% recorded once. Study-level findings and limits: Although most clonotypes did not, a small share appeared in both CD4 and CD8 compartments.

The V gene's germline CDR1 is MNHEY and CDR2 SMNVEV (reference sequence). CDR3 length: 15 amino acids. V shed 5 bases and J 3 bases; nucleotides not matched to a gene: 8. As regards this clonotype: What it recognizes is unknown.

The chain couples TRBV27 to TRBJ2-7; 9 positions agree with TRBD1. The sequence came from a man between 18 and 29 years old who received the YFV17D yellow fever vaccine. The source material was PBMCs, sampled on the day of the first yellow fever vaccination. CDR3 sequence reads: CASSKSGTGIYEQYF. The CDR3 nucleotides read TGTGCCAGCAGTAAATCCGGGACAGGGATCTACGAGCAGTACTTC.